Below, 4 T cell receptor beta chains from the same sample are listed, as sequenced in a study of cytomegalovirus exposure and HLA in healthy donors. Both 60 Vbeta primers and 13 Jbeta primers went into the PCR. Repertoires were generated with immunoSEQ multiplex PCR, while TCRdb's copy carries only in-frame clones and drops some. The repertoire consists of 110,000 or so clones, with 81% occurring once and the leading ten covering roughly 2.3%. Sequencing was done on a sample of PBMCs. Receptors were obtained from a woman in her 30s in good health and CMV-seronegative.

This clone was detected only a few times. This chain links TRBV18 with TRBJ2-7; 10 bases line up with TRBD2. With V trimmed by 6 bases and J by 0 bases, 17 bases remained unmatched. The CDR3 consists of 19 residues. CDR1 and CDR2 (germline): KGHSH, LQKENI. The CDR3 sequence is CASSATSGKISWDSYEQYF. CDR3 bases: TGTGCCAGCTCGGCAACTAGCGGGAAAATATCGTGGGACTCCTACGAGCAGTACTTC.

This clone was detected once. CDR3 protein: CASSDSGKETQYF. The CDR3 DNA sequence: TGTGCCAGCAGTGATAGCGGGAAGGAGACCCAGTACTTC. V gene TRBV25-1 combines with J gene TRBJ2-5; 8 bases agree with TRBD2. CDR3 length equals 13 residues. Trimming at V came to 3 bases and at J to 5 bases, leaving 2 bases not matched to a gene. Germline assignment: CDR1 MGHDK and CDR2 SYGVNS.

About this clone: An end of the junction does not agree with germline; a read error may underlie this. The V and J genes are TRBV7-9 and TRBJ1-4, with 8 bases matching TRBD1. The germline V gene encodes CDR1 SEHNR and CDR2 FQNEAQ (reference sequence). The CDR3 runs to 16 residues. The CDR3 nucleotides read TGTTCCAGCAGTTCAACCCTGGACAGGGTCCATGAAAAACTGTTTTTT. Encoded protein: CSSSSTLDRVHEKLFF.

V usage is TRBV19 and J usage is TRBJ1-1, with D unclear. V was clipped by 1 base and J by 5 bases, with 5 bases between them. The CDR3 runs to 12 residues. Germline values: CDR1 LNHDA, CDR2 SQIVND (reference sequence). CDR3 DNA: TGTGCCAGTAGTATAGGGCGGACTGAAGCTTTCTTT. It yields the protein CASSIGRTEAFF.